These T cell receptor beta chains were read from a single sample in a study of regulatory T cells in long-lasting Graves disease. Using its own MiXCR run on the multiplex PCR reads, TCRdb lists one record per CDR3 protein. This sample has 560,000 or so distinct CDR3 sequences; about 16% occur once, and the top ten carry around 12%. The sample was also reused in another study, on T cells in Graves' hyperthyroidism and ophthalmopathy.

The sequenced sample was peripheral blood mononuclear cells (PBMCs), obtained at new diagnosis, from a patient treated with antithyroid drugs. Every receptor here comes from a man younger than 35 with Graves disease. Each CDR3 is given with its conserved first and last residue. Fields, in order: V gene, J gene, D gene, clone size, CDR3 protein, CDR3 DNA. A D gene is named only where the DNA matches it firmly. Only part of the rows carry a size: once, few, many, or a class if the clone is expanded.

V gene: TRBV5-1
J gene: TRBJ2-7
D gene: TRBD2
clone size: -
CDR3 protein: CASSFSGLAEHF
CDR3 DNA: TGCGCCAGCAGCTTTTCGGGACTAGCGGAACACTTC

V gene: TRBV7-8
J gene: TRBJ1-1
D gene: -
clone size: many
CDR3 protein: CASSFRVGANTEAFF
CDR3 DNA: TGTGCCAGCAGCTTCAGGGTGGGGGCGAACACTGAAGCTTTCTTT

V gene: TRBV6-1
J gene: TRBJ2-1
D gene: TRBD2
clone size: few
CDR3 protein: CASSGSGSQYNEQFF
CDR3 DNA: TGTGCCAGCAGCGGTAGCGGGAGTCAATACAATGAGCAGTTCTTC

V gene: TRBV18
J gene: TRBJ1-1
D gene: -
clone size: many
CDR3 protein: CASSPSLDSDAAFF
CDR3 DNA: TGTGCCAGCTCACCCTCCCTTGATTCGGATGCGGCTTTCTTT

V gene: TRBV30
J gene: TRBJ1-6
D gene: TRBD1
clone size: -
CDR3 protein: CAWNRGGFTPLHF
CDR3 DNA: TGTGCCTGGAACAGGGGGGGATTTACACCCCTCCACTTT

V gene: TRBV28
J gene: TRBJ1-4
D gene: TRBD1
clone size: many
CDR3 protein: CASTLGDRNEKLFF
CDR3 DNA: TGTGCCAGCACCTTAGGGGACAGAAATGAAAAACTGTTTTTT

V gene: TRBV9
J gene: TRBJ2-2
D gene: -
clone size: many
CDR3 protein: CASSVYVAGELFF
CDR3 DNA: TGTGCCAGCAGCGTATATGTGGCCGGGGAGCTGTTTTTT

V gene: TRBV6-1
J gene: TRBJ2-5
D gene: -
clone size: many
CDR3 protein: CASTVGSRSETQYF
CDR3 DNA: TGTGCCAGCACTGTTGGTTCTAGATCAGAGACCCAGTACTTC

V gene: TRBV20-1
J gene: TRBJ1-5
D gene: TRBD1
clone size: once
CDR3 protein: CSARAPSDRAFTQPQHF
CDR3 DNA: TGCAGTGCTAGAGCCCCCTCGGACAGGGCCTTTACCCAGCCCCAGCATTTT

V gene: TRBV7-8
J gene: TRBJ2-1
D gene: TRBD2
clone size: -
CDR3 protein: CASSFVTSGGGGYNEQFF
CDR3 DNA: TGTGCCAGCAGCTTCGTAACTAGCGGAGGGGGGGGTTACAATGAGCAGTTCTTC

V gene: TRBV6-2/TRBV6-3
J gene: TRBJ1-2
D gene: -
clone size: -
CDR3 protein: CASSEYVRDYGYTF
CDR3 DNA: TGTGCCAGCAGTGAATATGTCCGAGACTATGGCTACACCTTC

V gene: TRBV7-9
J gene: TRBJ1-1
D gene: -
clone size: few
CDR3 protein: CASSAGVLNTEAFF
CDR3 DNA: TGTGCCAGCAGCGCGGGGGTGTTGAACACTGAAGCTTTCTTT

V gene: TRBV20-1
J gene: TRBJ1-5
D gene: -
clone size: -
CDR3 protein: CSANQGNQPQHF
CDR3 DNA: TGCAGTGCAAATCAGGGGAATCAGCCCCAGCATTTT

V gene: TRBV28
J gene: TRBJ1-5
D gene: -
clone size: few
CDR3 protein: CASSTQGEGQPQHF
CDR3 DNA: TGTGCCAGCAGTACTCAGGGTGAAGGACAGCCCCAGCATTTT

V gene: TRBV7-8
J gene: TRBJ2-1
D gene: TRBD2
clone size: many
CDR3 protein: CASSLGTSYNEQFF
CDR3 DNA: TGTGCCAGCAGCTTAGGGACTAGCTACAATGAGCAGTTCTTC

V gene: TRBV3-1
J gene: TRBJ1-3
D gene: -
clone size: -
CDR3 protein: CASSPPSGPGNTIYF
CDR3 DNA: TGTGCCAGCAGCCCCCCTTCGGGTCCTGGAAACACCATATATTTT

V gene: TRBV20-1
J gene: TRBJ1-1
D gene: -
clone size: many
CDR3 protein: CSASPDSYTEAFF
CDR3 DNA: TGCAGTGCTAGTCCCGACAGTTACACTGAAGCTTTCTTT

V gene: TRBV29-1
J gene: TRBJ2-5
D gene: TRBD1
clone size: many
CDR3 protein: CSVLRTGVRETQYF
CDR3 DNA: TGCAGCGTCCTCCGGACAGGGGTGCGAGAGACCCAGTACTTC

V gene: TRBV20-1
J gene: TRBJ2-7
D gene: TRBD1
clone size: many
CDR3 protein: CSASHRTGRRYEQYF
CDR3 DNA: TGCAGTGCTTCACACCGGACAGGGAGAAGGTACGAGCAGTACTTC

V gene: TRBV7-9
J gene: TRBJ2-7
D gene: -
clone size: -
CDR3 protein: CASSFNRAYEQYF
CDR3 DNA: TGTGCCAGCAGCTTTAATAGGGCCTACGAGCAGTACTTC

V gene: TRBV9
J gene: TRBJ2-1
D gene: -
clone size: -
CDR3 protein: CASSVGFDSSYGRFF
CDR3 DNA: TGTGCCAGCAGCGTAGGGTTTGATAGCTCTTATGGTCGGTTCTTC

V gene: TRBV5-1
J gene: TRBJ1-1
D gene: -
clone size: -
CDR3 protein: CASSPGDRRHTEAFF
CDR3 DNA: TGCGCCAGCAGCCCAGGAGACAGGCGTCACACTGAAGCTTTCTTT

V gene: TRBV20-1
J gene: TRBJ2-1
D gene: -
clone size: many
CDR3 protein: CSASPLARGSYNEQFF
CDR3 DNA: TGCAGTGCTAGCCCCTTGGCCAGGGGCTCCTACAATGAGCAGTTCTTC

V gene: TRBV10-2
J gene: TRBJ2-7
D gene: -
clone size: -
CDR3 protein: CASSETGLTYEQYF
CDR3 DNA: TGCGCCAGCAGTGAGACCGGACTTACCTACGAGCAGTACTTC

V gene: TRBV12-3/TRBV12-4
J gene: TRBJ2-3
D gene: TRBD1
clone size: -
CDR3 protein: CASSSPGTHRGLPDTQYF
CDR3 DNA: TGTGCCAGCAGCTCCCCCGGGACCCACAGGGGGTTGCCAGATACGCAGTATTTT

V gene: TRBV5-1
J gene: TRBJ2-2
D gene: -
clone size: -
CDR3 protein: CASSSHPGMNTGELFF
CDR3 DNA: TGCGCCAGCAGCTCACACCCGGGGATGAACACCGGGGAGCTGTTTTTT

V gene: TRBV20-1
J gene: TRBJ2-3
D gene: TRBD2
clone size: many
CDR3 protein: CSARDGLAGDSTSTDTQYF
CDR3 DNA: TGCAGTGCTAGGGACGGACTAGCGGGAGATTCCACTAGCACAGATACGCAGTATTTT

V gene: TRBV12-3/TRBV12-4
J gene: TRBJ1-2
D gene: TRBD1
clone size: many
CDR3 protein: CASSPKGQSIPYGYTF
CDR3 DNA: TGTGCCAGCAGTCCCAAGGGACAGTCAATCCCCTATGGCTACACCTTC

V gene: TRBV12-3/TRBV12-4
J gene: TRBJ2-4
D gene: TRBD1
clone size: many
CDR3 protein: CASSLGTGFLNIQYF
CDR3 DNA: TGTGCCAGCAGTTTAGGGACAGGGTTCTTGAACATTCAGTACTTC

V gene: TRBV3-1
J gene: TRBJ2-3
D gene: TRBD2
clone size: -
CDR3 protein: CASSREILAGTTDTQYF
CDR3 DNA: TGTGCCAGCAGCCGAGAAATACTAGCGGGGACCACAGATACGCAGTATTTT

V gene: TRBV27
J gene: TRBJ2-7
D gene: -
clone size: many
CDR3 protein: CASNIGDGYEQYF
CDR3 DNA: TGTGCCAGCAACATAGGTGACGGTTACGAGCAGTACTTC

V gene: TRBV20-1
J gene: TRBJ1-2
D gene: -
clone size: few
CDR3 protein: CSASSGHEYYGYTF
CDR3 DNA: TGCAGTGCTAGCTCCGGACACGAGTACTATGGCTACACCTTC

V gene: TRBV6-5
J gene: TRBJ2-7
D gene: -
clone size: -
CDR3 protein: CASSYSIRGAYVEQYF
CDR3 DNA: TGTGCCAGCAGTTACTCGATCCGGGGGGCCTACGTGGAGCAGTACTTC

V gene: TRBV24-1
J gene: TRBJ2-5
D gene: -
clone size: few
CDR3 protein: CATSDSMPGAETQYF
CDR3 DNA: TGTGCCACCAGTGATTCCATGCCAGGGGCGGAGACCCAGTACTTC

V gene: TRBV10-1
J gene: TRBJ1-5
D gene: -
clone size: many
CDR3 protein: CASSDWGDQPQHF
CDR3 DNA: TGCGCCAGCAGTGACTGGGGGGACCAGCCCCAGCATTTT

V gene: TRBV11-2
J gene: TRBJ2-7
D gene: TRBD2
clone size: many
CDR3 protein: CASSLFGPGLAGGPSSYEQYF
CDR3 DNA: TGTGCCAGCAGCTTGTTCGGTCCGGGACTAGCGGGAGGACCCAGCTCCTACGAGCAGTACTTC

V gene: TRBV30
J gene: TRBJ2-3
D gene: TRBD2
clone size: -
CDR3 protein: CAWSLKLAGAGDTQYF
CDR3 DNA: TGTGCCTGGAGTCTAAAATTAGCGGGAGCGGGAGATACGCAGTATTTT

V gene: TRBV7-3
J gene: TRBJ1-2
D gene: -
clone size: -
CDR3 protein: CASSLRPEGANYGYTF
CDR3 DNA: TGTGCCAGCAGCTTACGGCCAGAAGGGGCCAACTATGGCTACACCTTC

V gene: TRBV14
J gene: TRBJ1-1
D gene: -
clone size: -
CDR3 protein: CASSRRTHTEAFF
CDR3 DNA: TGTGCCAGCAGCCGCCGAACCCACACTGAAGCTTTCTTT

V gene: TRBV6-1
J gene: TRBJ2-5
D gene: -
clone size: -
CDR3 protein: CASTHGQGSQETQYF
CDR3 DNA: TGTGCCAGCACCCACGGACAAGGGAGCCAAGAGACCCAGTACTTC

V gene: TRBV27
J gene: TRBJ2-3
D gene: -
clone size: many
CDR3 protein: CASGYQTLQYF
CDR3 DNA: TGTGCCAGCGGCTACCAGACTCTGCAGTATTTT

V gene: TRBV7-9
J gene: TRBJ2-1
D gene: TRBD1
clone size: many
CDR3 protein: CASSNQQGTVQFF
CDR3 DNA: TGTGCCAGCAGCAATCAACAGGGGACCGTTCAGTTCTTC

V gene: TRBV27
J gene: TRBJ1-6
D gene: -
clone size: few
CDR3 protein: CASSRLTGSYNSPLHF
CDR3 DNA: TGTGCCAGCAGCCGCTTAACAGGGTCCTATAATTCACCCCTCCACTTT

V gene: TRBV2
J gene: TRBJ1-5
D gene: -
clone size: many
CDR3 protein: CASLRAGGSNQPQHF
CDR3 DNA: TGTGCCAGCCTCAGGGCCGGGGGGAGCAATCAGCCCCAGCATTTT

V gene: TRBV12-3/TRBV12-4
J gene: TRBJ1-5
D gene: TRBD1
clone size: many
CDR3 protein: CASSPVTGDSNQPQHF
CDR3 DNA: TGTGCCAGCAGTCCCGTGACAGGGGACAGCAATCAGCCCCAGCATTTT

V gene: TRBV9
J gene: TRBJ2-7
D gene: -
clone size: few
CDR3 protein: CASSVVTPEQYF
CDR3 DNA: TGTGCCAGCAGCGTAGTAACACCCGAGCAGTACTTC

V gene: TRBV27
J gene: TRBJ1-4
D gene: TRBD1
clone size: -
CDR3 protein: CSNPDRGREKLLF
CDR3 DNA: TGTTCCAACCCAGACAGGGGTAGAGAAAAACTGCTTTTT

V gene: TRBV27
J gene: TRBJ2-1
D gene: TRBD2
clone size: -
CDR3 protein: CASSSAGTSGNNEQFF
CDR3 DNA: TGTGCCAGCAGTTCGGCCGGGACTAGCGGGAACAATGAGCAGTTCTTC

V gene: TRBV3-1
J gene: TRBJ2-5
D gene: TRBD1
clone size: many
CDR3 protein: CASSIRTGQETQYF
CDR3 DNA: TGTGCCAGCAGCATCCGGACAGGCCAAGAGACCCAGTACTTC

V gene: TRBV5-1
J gene: TRBJ2-5
D gene: TRBD2
clone size: few
CDR3 protein: CASSLAVAGGPVETQYF
CDR3 DNA: TGCGCCAGCAGCTTGGCCGTTGCGGGAGGGCCGGTTGAGACCCAGTACTTC

V gene: TRBV30
J gene: TRBJ1-2
D gene: TRBD1
clone size: -
CDR3 protein: CAWSVGDSNLNYGYTF
CDR3 DNA: TGTGCCTGGAGTGTCGGGGACAGCAACCTTAACTATGGCTACACCTTC